Each of the 10 T cell receptor beta chains below was sequenced from the same sample in a study of cytomegalovirus exposure and HLA in healthy donors. 60 Vbeta and 13 Jbeta primers were used in PCR. The table came from immunoSEQ multiplex PCR; TCRdb's copy has only in-frame clones and leaves some out. The sample lists about 200,000 clones, around 80% occurring once. The sequenced material came from PBMCs. All receptors come from a male donor in good health and CMV-seronegative.

This chain connects TRBV5-6 to TRBJ1-1, with D tentatively TRBD1 (6 bases). The CDR3 has 15 residues. Trimming removed 6 bases at V and 5 bases at J, with 20 bases between. Germline CDR1 is SGHDT and CDR2 is YYEEEE. CDR3 in amino acids: CASTPRGGGRTEAFF. The CDR3 nucleotides are TGTGCCAGCACCCCTAGGGGGGGCGGACGGACTGAAGCTTTCTTT.

This clone was seen only a few times. This chain links TRBV6-6 with TRBJ1-4; 8 bases align to TRBD1. V lost 2 bases, J lost 7 bases, and 3 bases stayed unmatched. The CDR3 spans 14 residues. Germline V gene data show CDR1 as MNHNY and CDR2 as SVGAGI (reference sequence). The CDR3 sequence: CASSYDRGLEKLFF. CDR3 bases: TGTGCCAGCAGTTACGACAGGGGACTTGAAAAACTGTTTTTT.

The V gene is TRBV5-4, the J gene TRBJ2-5, with 14 bases fitting TRBD2. V shed 3 bases, J shed 4 bases, and the junction held 5 bases outside the gene matches. Germline lookup yields CDR1 SGHNT and CDR2 YYREEE (reference sequence). CDR3 length equals 16 residues. This CDR3 reads CASSSGTSGRGETQYF. CDR3 DNA: TGTGCCAGCAGCTCCGGGACTAGCGGGAGAGGAGAGACCCAGTACTTC.

The genes are TRBV18 and TRBJ2-7; 7 bases match TRBD2. V lost 2 bases, J lost 3 bases, and 16 bases stayed unmatched. This CDR3 has 18 residues. Germline V gives CDR1 KGHSH, CDR2 LQKENI. This CDR3 is CASSPFRLREVIFYEQYF. The CDR3 DNA is TGTGCCAGCTCACCATTCCGCCTCCGGGAGGTAATTTTCTACGAGCAGTACTTC.

This chain joins TRBV4-1 and TRBJ2-7; D gene unclear. Looked up from germline, CDR1 is MGHRA and CDR2 is YSYEKL. Trimming took off 0 bases at V and 2 bases at J, with 11 bases between the two ends. The CDR3 loop spans 15 amino acids. CDR3 DNA: TGCGCCAGCAGCCAAGATCTTGAGAGAGCCTACGAGCAGTACTTC. This codes for CASSQDLERAYEQYF.

The count of this clone is one. This chain connects TRBV6-1 to TRBJ2-1, with D possibly being TRBD2 (5 bases). Germline V gene sequence: CDR1 MNHNS, CDR2 SASEGT. V lost 0 bases to trimming and J lost 3 bases, with 12 bases between them. The CDR3 totals 16 residues. In nucleotides, the CDR3 is TGTGCCAGCAGTGAAGCCGGGGTCGTAGGCTACAATGAGCAGTTCTTC. It translates to CASSEAGVVGYNEQFF.

This clone was found a few times. The chain joins TRBV7-9 to TRBJ1-6, with unresolved D. Germline V gene data show CDR1 as SEHNR and CDR2 as FQNEAQ (reference sequence). There are 12 residues in the CDR3. The CDR3 is CSAGETNSPLHF. CDR3 sequence (DNA): TGTTCCGCCGGGGAGACCAATTCACCCCTCCACTTT.

The chain is built from TRBV2 and TRBJ2-7; TRBD1 agrees at 7 bases. V lost 8 bases and J lost 2; bases outside the gene matches: 9. This CDR3 is built from 14 residues. In germline, CDR1 is SNHLY, CDR2 FYNNEI. CDR3 DNA sequence: TGTGCCAGCCGGCGAGGGGGCCAGGCCTACGAGCAGTACTTC. Translating gives CASRRGGQAYEQYF.

For this clone: Distinct nucleotide sequences in the sample also encode this CDR3. This chain uses TRBV28 with TRBJ1-2; perhaps TRBD1 as D (5 bases). Germline V gene data show CDR1 as MDHEN and CDR2 as SYDVKM. This CDR3 is built from 14 residues. With 7 bases removed from V and 3 bases from J, the gap between germline ends came to 15 bases. The CDR3: CASIPTGEHYGYTF. CDR3 DNA sequence: TGTGCCAGCATCCCCACGGGGGAACACTATGGCTACACCTTC.

The V gene is TRBV6-1, the J gene TRBJ1-5, with D possibly matching TRBD1 (6 bases). The CDR3 covers 15 residues. V was cut by 5 bases and J by 2 bases, with 13 bases left in between. Germline CDR1 MNHNS, CDR2 SASEGT. CDR3 sequence (DNA): TGTGCCAGCAGTTTATCTCGACAGGGCAATCAGCCCCAGCATTTT. Its translation: CASSLSRQGNQPQHF.